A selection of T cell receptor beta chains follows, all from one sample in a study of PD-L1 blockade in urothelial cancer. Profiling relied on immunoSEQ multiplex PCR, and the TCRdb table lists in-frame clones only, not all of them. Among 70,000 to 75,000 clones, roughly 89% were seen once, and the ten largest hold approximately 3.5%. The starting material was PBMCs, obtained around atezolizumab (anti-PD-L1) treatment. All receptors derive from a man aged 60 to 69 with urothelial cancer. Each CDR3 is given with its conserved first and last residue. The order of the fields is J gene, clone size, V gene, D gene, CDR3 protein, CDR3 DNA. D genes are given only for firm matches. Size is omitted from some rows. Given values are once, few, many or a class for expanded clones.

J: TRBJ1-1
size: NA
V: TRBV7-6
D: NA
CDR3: CASSLGGGGKVGTEAFF
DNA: TGTGCCAGCAGCTTAGGGGGGGGAGGCAAAGTGGGTACTGAAGCTTTCTTT

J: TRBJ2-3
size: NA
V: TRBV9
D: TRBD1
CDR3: CASSVSGGITDTQYF
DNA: TGTGCCAGCAGCGTGTCAGGGGGCATTACAGATACGCAGTATTTT

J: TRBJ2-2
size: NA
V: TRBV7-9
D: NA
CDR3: CASSLRDSTGELFF
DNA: TGTGCCAGCAGTCTCCGGGACTCCACCGGGGAGCTGTTTTTT

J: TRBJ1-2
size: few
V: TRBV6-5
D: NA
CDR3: CASSLTINYGYTF
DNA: TGTGCCAGCAGTCTAACGATCAACTATGGCTACACCTTC

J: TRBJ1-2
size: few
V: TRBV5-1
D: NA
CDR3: CASSLVQDYVGGYTF
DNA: TGCGCCAGCAGCTTGGTACAGGATTATGTGGGCGGCTACACCTTC

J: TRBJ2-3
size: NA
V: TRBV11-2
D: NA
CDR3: CALARRRTDTQYF
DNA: TGTGCCCTCGCGAGGAGGAGGACAGATACGCAGTATTTT

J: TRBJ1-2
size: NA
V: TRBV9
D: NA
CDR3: CASSRAGNYGYTF
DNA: TGTGCCAGCAGCCGGGCGGGGAACTATGGCTACACCTTC

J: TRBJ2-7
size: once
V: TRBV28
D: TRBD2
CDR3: CASSPLQIAGGPYEQYF
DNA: TGTGCCAGCAGTCCCCTCCAAATAGCGGGAGGCCCCTACGAGCAGTACTTC

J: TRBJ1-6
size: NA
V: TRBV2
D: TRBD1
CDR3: CASSGPRTGLPLHF
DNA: TGTGCCAGCAGTGGGCCGAGGACAGGTCTTCCCCTCCACTTT

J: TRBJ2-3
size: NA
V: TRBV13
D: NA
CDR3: CASSFWLQMQYF
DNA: TGTGCCAGCAGCTTTTGGCTACAGATGCAGTATTTT

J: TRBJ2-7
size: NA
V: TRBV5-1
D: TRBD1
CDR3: CASSLPPDRGAYEQYF
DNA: TGCGCCAGCAGCTTGCCGCCAGACAGGGGAGCCTACGAGCAGTACTTC

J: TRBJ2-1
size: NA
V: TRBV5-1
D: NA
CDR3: CASSLGQAYNEQFF
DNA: TGCGCCAGCAGCTTGGGGCAGGCCTACAATGAGCAGTTCTTC

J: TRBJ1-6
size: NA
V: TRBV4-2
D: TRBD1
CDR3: CASSPGQGGSPLHF
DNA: TGTGCCAGCAGCCCCGGACAGGGTGGGTCACCCCTCCACTTT

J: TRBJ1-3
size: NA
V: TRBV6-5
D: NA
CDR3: CASSYLQGSGNTIYF
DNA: TGTGCCAGCAGTTACCTTCAGGGCTCTGGAAACACCATATATTTT

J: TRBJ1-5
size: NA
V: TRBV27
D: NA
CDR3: CASRGGGNSNQPQHF
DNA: TGTGCCAGCAGGGGAGGGGGAAATAGCAATCAGCCCCAGCATTTT

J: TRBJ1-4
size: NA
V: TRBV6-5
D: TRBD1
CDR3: CASTDRGTNEKLFF
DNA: TGTGCCAGCACTGACAGGGGAACTAATGAAAAACTGTTTTTT

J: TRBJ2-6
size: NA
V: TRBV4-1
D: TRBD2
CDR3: CASSQEMRAGVHSGANVLTF
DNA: TGCGCCAGCAGCCAAGAGATGCGAGCGGGGGTTCACTCTGGGGCCAACGTCCTGACTTTC

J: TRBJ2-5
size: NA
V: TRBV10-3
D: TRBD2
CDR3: CAISVETSRQETQYF
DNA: TGTGCCATCAGTGTCGAGACTAGCCGACAAGAGACCCAGTACTTC

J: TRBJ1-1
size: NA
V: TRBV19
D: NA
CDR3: CASSVLERRAFF
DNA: TGTGCCAGTAGTGTTCTAGAAAGACGAGCTTTCTTT

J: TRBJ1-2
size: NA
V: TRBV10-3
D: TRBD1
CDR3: CAISDTTGVNYGYTF
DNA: TGTGCCATCAGTGATACAACAGGGGTTAACTATGGCTACACCTTC

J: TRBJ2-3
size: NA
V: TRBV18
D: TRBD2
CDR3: CASSPGTSSYTDTQYF
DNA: TGTGCCAGCTCACCTGGGACTAGCTCTTACACAGATACGCAGTATTTT

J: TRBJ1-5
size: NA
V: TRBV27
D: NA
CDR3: CASSLSGGENQPQHF
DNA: TGTGCCAGCAGTTTATCGGGAGGGGAAAATCAGCCCCAGCATTTT

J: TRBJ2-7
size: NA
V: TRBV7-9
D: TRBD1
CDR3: CASSTMTGGGYEQYF
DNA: TGTGCCAGCAGCACCATGACAGGGGGGGGCTACGAGCAGTACTTC

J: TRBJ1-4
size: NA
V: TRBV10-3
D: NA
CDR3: CAMGGDRFEKLFF
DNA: TGTGCCATGGGAGGGGATAGATTCGAAAAACTGTTTTTT

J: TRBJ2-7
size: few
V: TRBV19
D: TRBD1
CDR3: CASSMTGAAYEQYF
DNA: TGTGCCAGTAGTATGACAGGGGCAGCGTACGAGCAGTACTTC

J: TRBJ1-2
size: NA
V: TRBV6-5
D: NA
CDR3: CASSPARVTNYGYTF
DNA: TGTGCCAGCAGTCCCGCCAGGGTGACTAACTATGGCTACACCTTC

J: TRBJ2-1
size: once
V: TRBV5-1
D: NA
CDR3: CASSLATTYNEQFF
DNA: TGCGCCAGCAGTTTAGCGACGACCTACAATGAGCAGTTCTTC

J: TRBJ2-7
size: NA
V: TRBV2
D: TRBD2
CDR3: CASNRAGGREQYF
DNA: TGTGCCAGCAACCGAGCGGGAGGGCGTGAGCAGTACTTC

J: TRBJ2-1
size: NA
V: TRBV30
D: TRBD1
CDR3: CAWATGQGYLGNEQFF
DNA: TGTGCCTGGGCAACTGGACAGGGCTACCTTGGGAATGAGCAGTTCTTC

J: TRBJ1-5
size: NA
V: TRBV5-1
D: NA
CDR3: CASSLVAGEQPQHF
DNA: TGCGCCAGCAGCTTGGTGGCAGGGGAGCAGCCCCAGCATTTT

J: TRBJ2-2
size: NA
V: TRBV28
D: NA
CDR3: CASIGGGGELFF
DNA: TGTGCCAGCATTGGGGGAGGCGGGGAGCTGTTTTTT

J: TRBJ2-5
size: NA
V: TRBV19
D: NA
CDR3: CASSVSNRMETQYF
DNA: TGTGCCAGTAGCGTCTCTAACAGGATGGAGACCCAGTACTTC

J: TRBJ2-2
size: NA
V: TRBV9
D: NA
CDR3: CASSPRSGSELFF
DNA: TGTGCCAGCAGCCCCCGCTCGGGTTCGGAGCTGTTTTTT

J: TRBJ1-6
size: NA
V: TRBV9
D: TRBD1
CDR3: CASSEGTGGVANSPLHF
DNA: TGTGCCAGCAGCGAGGGGACAGGGGGAGTAGCTAATTCACCCCTCCACTTT

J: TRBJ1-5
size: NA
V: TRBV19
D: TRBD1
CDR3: CASTFPSTGGNQPQHF
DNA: TGTGCCAGTACGTTTCCCTCGACAGGGGGCAATCAGCCCCAGCATTTT

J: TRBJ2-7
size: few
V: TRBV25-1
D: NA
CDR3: CASAYYEQYF
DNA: TGTGCCAGCGCCTACTACGAGCAGTACTTC

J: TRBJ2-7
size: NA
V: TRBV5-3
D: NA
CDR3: CARSLRPTGPGDEQYF
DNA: TGTGCCAGAAGCTTGAGACCGACAGGGCCGGGGGATGAGCAGTACTTC

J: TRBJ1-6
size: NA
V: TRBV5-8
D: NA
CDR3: CASSLGGAYNSPLHF
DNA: TGTGCCAGCAGCTTGGGGGGCGCCTATAATTCACCCCTCCACTTT

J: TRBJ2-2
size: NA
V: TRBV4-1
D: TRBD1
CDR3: CASSPEGQGLGDTGELFF
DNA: TGCGCCAGCAGTCCCGAGGGACAGGGGCTGGGGGACACCGGGGAGCTGTTTTTT

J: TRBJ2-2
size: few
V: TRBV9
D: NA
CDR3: CASSVQGQNTGELFF
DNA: TGTGCCAGCAGCGTGCAGGGCCAGAACACCGGGGAGCTGTTTTTT

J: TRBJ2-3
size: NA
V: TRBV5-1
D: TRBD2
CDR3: CASSSTGTSGGYRTDTQYF
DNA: TGCGCCAGCAGCTCCACCGGGACTAGCGGGGGGTACCGGACAGATACGCAGTATTTT

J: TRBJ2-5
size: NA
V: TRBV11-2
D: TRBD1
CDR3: CASRTTGVETQYF
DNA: TGTGCCAGCAGGACTACAGGGGTCGAGACCCAGTACTTC

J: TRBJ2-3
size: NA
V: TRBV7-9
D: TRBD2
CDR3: CASSLGPSGRADTQYF
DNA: TGTGCCAGCAGCTTAGGGCCCAGCGGGAGGGCAGATACGCAGTATTTT